The text below deals with one TCR beta chain. This clonotype was observed many times. Its specific antigen is unknown. The sample holds no much larger clone one base away, and base qualities are not on file. The source of the sample is a study of T cell repertoires in cytomegalovirus infection (dated by TCRdb to between 2018 and 2020). Context from the whole study: Because public TCR beta signatures pointed to carriage of CMV infection together with the matching HLA type, the HLA type of each donor mattered for the analysis. What the work shows at the level of the full study, not this receptor alone: Cumulative frequency of public TCR beta family members discriminated carriers of CMV infection plus the relevant HLA type in this cohort and an independent approximately 370-donor cohort. The ex vivo response was dominated by HLA-C-restricted CMV-specific TCR beta clonotypes, which also provided the single most frequent clonotype in two of eight donors.

The listed sequencing device is Illumina HiSeq 1500. TCRdb applied fastp at Q25 and MiXCR to the public reads, then kept only in-frame beta chains. Identical CDR3 protein sequences are pooled into one entry, listed with their most common genes and DNA. This sample comprises around 530,000 distinct CDR3 sequences, about 15% of them detected only once. Clones ranked in the top ten supply 20% to 30% of the sample. Trimming takes 5 bases from V and 4 bases from J, and the germline ends sit 6 bases apart. The CDR3, cysteine through phenylalanine, is 13 amino acids long. The kept DNA is CDR3 alone, 39 bases in frame from the first base. CDR1 and CDR2, looked up from the germline V gene (reference sequence), are SEHNR and FQNEAQ.

This sequence uses TRBV7-9 and TRBJ1-6, with no reliable assignment of the D segment. The sequenced sample consisted of CD8+ T cells from PBMCs. The origin of this receptor is a human donor in good health (CMV status not recorded). Some clones in this sample may be carry-over from other donors' samples. The CDR3 here reads CASSQEYNSPLHF. At the DNA level, the sequence is TGTGCCAGCAGCCAGGAGTATAATTCACCCCTCCACTTT.